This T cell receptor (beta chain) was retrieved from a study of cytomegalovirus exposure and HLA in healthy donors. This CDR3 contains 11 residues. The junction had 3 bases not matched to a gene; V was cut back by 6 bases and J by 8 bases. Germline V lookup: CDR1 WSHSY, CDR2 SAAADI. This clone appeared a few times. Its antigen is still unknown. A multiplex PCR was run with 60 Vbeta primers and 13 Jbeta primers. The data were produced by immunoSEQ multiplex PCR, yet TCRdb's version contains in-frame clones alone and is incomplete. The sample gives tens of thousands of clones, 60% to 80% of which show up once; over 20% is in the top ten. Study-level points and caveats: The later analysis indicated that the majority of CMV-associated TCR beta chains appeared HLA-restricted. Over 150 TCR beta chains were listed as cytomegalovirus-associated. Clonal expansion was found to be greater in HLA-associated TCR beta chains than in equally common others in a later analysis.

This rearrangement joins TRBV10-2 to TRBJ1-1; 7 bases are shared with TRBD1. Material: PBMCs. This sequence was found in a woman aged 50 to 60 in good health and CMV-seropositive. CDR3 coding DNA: TGCGCCAGCAGCCGAGGGGGCGAAGCTTTCTTT. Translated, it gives CASSRGGEAFF.